This TCR beta chain was captured by sequencing in a study of siplizumab effects on memory and regulatory T cells. Germline V gives CDR1 SGDLS, CDR2 YYNGEE. CDR3 size: 16 residues. The germline V and J ends were trimmed by 0 bases and 1 base, with 13 bases remaining between them. Assaying covered 100,000 or so TCR templates per sample. TCRdb's table, derived via immunoSEQ multiplex PCR, lists solely in-frame clones and lacks some. The sample yields roughly 100,000 clones, around 93% seen once. Study-wide points: Naive or memory phenotype assignment was not possible for roughly 75-96% of proliferating CD4+ or CD8+ clones.

As to this clone: Its antigen is not known.

This sequence was found in a human donor in good health. What was sequenced was CD4+ T cells sorted from blood. This chain links TRBV9 with TRBJ2-5, with no clear D. Here the CDR3 reads CASSVAARTLQETQYF. The CDR3 bases are TGTGCCAGCAGCGTAGCCGCGCGGACCCTCCAAGAGACCCAGTACTTC.